The clone carrying this T cell receptor beta chain appeared a few times. Its antigen is still unknown. The sample comes from a study of beta chain features in type 1 diabetes. General study points: Patients with Type 1 diabetes showed moderately but significantly shorter TCRB CDR3s in all four CD4+ subsets.

What was sequenced were expressed TCRB transcripts, since all of the isolated RNA had been reverse transcribed. Read counts averaged roughly 3.7 million for samples of naive, central memory and regulatory T cells. Measured with immunoSEQ multiplex PCR; TCRdb has only the in-frame clones, and not every one. The sample includes about 650,000 clones, roughly 12% of them seen just once. This CDR3 is built from 13 residues. Germline assignment: CDR1 SQVTM and CDR2 ANQGSEA. V dropped 6 bases and J dropped 4; count of bases not matched to a gene: 6. The chain is built from TRBV29-1 and TRBJ1-1; 9 bases map to TRBD1. The TCR sequence derives from a man aged 30 to 39 with type 1 diabetes. Material for sequencing was naive CD4+ T cells from blood. DNA of the CDR3: TGCAGCGTCCGACAGGGGGGAGGCACTGAAGCTTTCTTT. It encodes CSVRQGGGTEAFF.